This entry concerns a single T cell receptor (beta chain). No cognate antigen has been identified for it. It has no much larger one-base neighbor in the sample; base qualities were not kept. Each collaborating institution followed its own protocols to collect whole blood in K2EDTA tubes. For TCRbeta analysis, collaborators shipped samples as frozen whole blood, isolated PBMCs, or DNA extracted from either of those sample types. The source of the sample is a study of blood T cell repertoires in COVID-19 (TCRdb year 2020). Describing the broader study: Samples from collaborators originated in the United States, Italy and Spain and spanned both the acute and convalescent phases of COVID-19. The repertoires were released in a freely available public database meant as a resource for research on the immune response to SARS-CoV-2. HLA class I and class II types, where available, came from metadata supplied by the sample provider rather than from assay-based typing. The prospective study material was composed of cDNA or gDNA derived from T cells, B-cell-depleted T cells, or PBMCs. A de-identified subject ID, COVID-19 status, age in years and sex were almost always included in the sample metadata. The dataset comprised deeply sampled blood TCRbeta repertoires from subjects exposed to, actively infected with, or recovered from COVID-19. Samples were obtained from the ongoing ImmuneRACE study (first 160 participants) and from roughly 1,300 subjects provided by 6 global collaborators. Study-wide conclusions, independent of this receptor: How much clinical and demographic metadata was included differed by source and by participant, and the metadata was provided uncurated.

Inclusive of the bounding cysteine and phenylalanine, the CDR3 is 14 residues long. Left in the record is the CDR3 DNA by itself, 42 bases read in frame from the first base. The junction shows trimming of 6 bases on V and 7 bases on J, and the gene matches do not reach 6 bases of it. CDR1 MNHNY and CDR2 SVGAGI were looked up in the germline V gene (reference sequence). TCRbeta CDR3 regions were amplified from genomic DNA using the immunoSEQ Assay, a bias-controlled multiplex PCR. The source study handled its data this way. The number of nucleated cells in each sample was estimated from the amplification of reference gene primers within the assay. Sequence reads were collapsed and filtered to measure the absolute abundance of every unique TCRbeta CDR3 rearrangement. For each sample, productive Simpson clonality was calculated as the square root of Simpson's diversity index across productive rearrangements. TCRdb carries this immuneACCESS record with in-frame sequences only. Its versions omit some clonotypes, under half of them owing to an unresolved V gene in the studies checked, with the rest unexplained. V and J calls and clone size are those listed in that table; D and trimming were worked out from the DNA. Recorded for this sample are some 61,000 clones; about 89% of them occurred a single time. Around 1.6% of the sample comes from the top ten.

The chain employs TRBV6-6 and TRBJ1-4; TRBD1 matches 9 bases in the middle. Sequencing used peripheral blood. The TCR comes from a man aged 55 to 70 with acute or convalescent COVID-19. The CDR3 amino acid sequence is: CASSTGGRGEKLFF. In nucleotides, the sequence is TGTGCCAGCAGCACAGGGGGCCGCGGTGAAAAACTGTTTTTT.